The clone carrying this TCR beta chain was detected ten times or more. This entry comes from a study of T-cell memory formation after mild COVID-19. TCRdb reanalysed the 5' RACE reads using MiXCR and keeps one entry per CDR3 protein. The data show 400,000 to 450,000 distinct CDR3 sequences, roughly 18% seen once. Germline V CDR1 and CDR2: LGHNA, YSLEER. This CDR3 comprises 15 residues. The V end lost 1 base, the J end lost 4 bases, and 10 bases lay between the germline ends. The chain joins TRBV4-3 to TRBJ1-4, with D unresolved. The sequencing input was PBMCs or a T cell subset sorted from them (not recorded which). This sequence originates from a man between 18 and 35 years old who had mild COVID-19 (a few samples of this study predate the infection). Cell type and time point are not known. The CDR3 DNA is TGCGCCAGCAGCCAAGTGGCGGGATTTAATGAAAAACTGTTTTTT. Translated, it gives CASSQVAGFNEKLFF.